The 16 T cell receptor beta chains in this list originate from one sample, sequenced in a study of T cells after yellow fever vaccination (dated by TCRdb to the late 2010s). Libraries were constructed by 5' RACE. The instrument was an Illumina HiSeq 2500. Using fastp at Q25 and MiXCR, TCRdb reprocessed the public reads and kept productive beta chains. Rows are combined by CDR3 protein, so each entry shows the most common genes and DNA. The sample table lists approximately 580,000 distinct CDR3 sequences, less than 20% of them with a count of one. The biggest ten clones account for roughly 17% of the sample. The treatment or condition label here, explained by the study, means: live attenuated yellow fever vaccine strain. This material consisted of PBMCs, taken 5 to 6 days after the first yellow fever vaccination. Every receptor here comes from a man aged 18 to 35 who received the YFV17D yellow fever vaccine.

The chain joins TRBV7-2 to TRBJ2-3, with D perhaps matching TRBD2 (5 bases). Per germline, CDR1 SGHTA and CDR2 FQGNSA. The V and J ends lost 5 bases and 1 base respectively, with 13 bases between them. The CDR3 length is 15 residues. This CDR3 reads CASSPQRSRTDTQYF. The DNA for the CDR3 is TGTGCCAGCAGCCCCCAGCGGAGTCGCACAGATACGCAGTATTTT.

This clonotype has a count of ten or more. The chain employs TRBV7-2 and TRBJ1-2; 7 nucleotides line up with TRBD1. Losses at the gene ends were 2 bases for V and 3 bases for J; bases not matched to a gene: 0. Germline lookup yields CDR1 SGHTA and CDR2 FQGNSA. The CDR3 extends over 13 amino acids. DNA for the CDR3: TGTGCCAGCAGCTTAACAGGGGACTATGGCTACACCTTC. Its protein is CASSLTGDYGYTF.

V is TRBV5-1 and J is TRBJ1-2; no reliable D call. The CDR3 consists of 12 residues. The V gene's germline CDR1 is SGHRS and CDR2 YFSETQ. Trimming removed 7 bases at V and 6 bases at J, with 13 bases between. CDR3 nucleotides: TGCGCCAGCTATGAGGACTCCCATGGCTACACCTTC. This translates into CASYEDSHGYTF.

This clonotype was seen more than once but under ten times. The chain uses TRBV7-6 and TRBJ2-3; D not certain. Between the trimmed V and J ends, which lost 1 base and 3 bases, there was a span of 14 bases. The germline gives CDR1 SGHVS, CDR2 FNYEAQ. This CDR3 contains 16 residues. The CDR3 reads CASSLEVAGRTDTQYF. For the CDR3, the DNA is TGTGCCAGCAGCTTAGAGGTAGCAGGAAGGACAGATACGCAGTATTTT.

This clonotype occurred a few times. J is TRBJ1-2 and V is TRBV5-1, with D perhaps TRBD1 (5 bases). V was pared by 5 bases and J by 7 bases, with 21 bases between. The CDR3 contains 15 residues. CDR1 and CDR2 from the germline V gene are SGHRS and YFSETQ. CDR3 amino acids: CASSPRGGDGRGYTF. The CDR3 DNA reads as TGCGCCAGCAGTCCGAGGGGAGGGGATGGACGTGGCTACACCTTC.

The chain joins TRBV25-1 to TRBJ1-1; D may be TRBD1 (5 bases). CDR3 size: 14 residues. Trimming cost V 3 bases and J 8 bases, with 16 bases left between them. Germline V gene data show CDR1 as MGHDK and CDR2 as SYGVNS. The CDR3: CASSEGGSGREAFF. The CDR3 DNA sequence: TGTGCCAGCAGTGAGGGGGGATCCGGTCGAGAAGCTTTCTTT.

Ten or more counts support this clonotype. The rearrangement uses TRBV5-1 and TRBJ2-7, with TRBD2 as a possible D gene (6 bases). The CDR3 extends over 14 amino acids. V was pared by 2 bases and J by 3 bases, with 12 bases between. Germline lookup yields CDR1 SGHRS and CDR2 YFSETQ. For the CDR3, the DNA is TGCGCCAGCAGCTTAGAGGGAGGAGGCTACGAGCAGTACTTC. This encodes CASSLEGGGYEQYF.

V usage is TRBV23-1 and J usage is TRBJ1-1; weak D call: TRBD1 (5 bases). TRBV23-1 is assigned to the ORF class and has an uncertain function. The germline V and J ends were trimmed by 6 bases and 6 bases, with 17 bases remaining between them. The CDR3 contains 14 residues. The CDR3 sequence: CASSAGTESAEAFF. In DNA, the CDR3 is TGCGCCAGCAGCGCAGGGACCGAGAGCGCTGAAGCTTTCTTT.

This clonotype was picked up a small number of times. The chain's CDR3 is CASSRGGYQPQHF. For the CDR3, the DNA is TGTGCCAGCAGCCGGGGGGGGTACCAGCCCCAGCATTTT. The chain couples TRBV28 to TRBJ1-5; TRBD1 might be the D (5 bases). The CDR3 sequence is 13 residues long. Germline CDR1 MDHEN, CDR2 SYDVKM. The V gene lost 6 bases and the J gene lost 7 bases, with 13 bases spanning the gap.

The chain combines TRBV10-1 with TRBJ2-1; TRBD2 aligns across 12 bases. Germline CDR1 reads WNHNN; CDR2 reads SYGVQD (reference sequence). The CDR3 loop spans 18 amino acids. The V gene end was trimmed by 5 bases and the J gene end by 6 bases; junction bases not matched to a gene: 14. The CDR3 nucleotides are TGCGCCAGCAGTCCTAGCGGGGGGGCACGACTGATGAGCAATGAGCAGTTCTTC. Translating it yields CASSPSGGARLMSNEQFF.

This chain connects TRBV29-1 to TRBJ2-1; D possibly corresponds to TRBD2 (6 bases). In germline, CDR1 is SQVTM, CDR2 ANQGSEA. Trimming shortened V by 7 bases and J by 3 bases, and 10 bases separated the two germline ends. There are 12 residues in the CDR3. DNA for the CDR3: TGCAGCGGGGGGACTTTCTACAATGAGCAGTTCTTC. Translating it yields CSGGTFYNEQFF.

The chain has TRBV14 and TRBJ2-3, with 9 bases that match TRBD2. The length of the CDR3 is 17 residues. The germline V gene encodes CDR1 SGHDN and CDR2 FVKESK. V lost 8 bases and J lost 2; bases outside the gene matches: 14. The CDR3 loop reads CASLGLRLAEYTDTQYF. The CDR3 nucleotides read TGTGCCAGCTTAGGACTAAGACTAGCGGAGTACACAGATACGCAGTATTTT. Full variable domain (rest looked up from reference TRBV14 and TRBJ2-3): EAGVTQFPSHSVIEKGQTVTLRCDPISGHDNLYWYRRVMGKEIKFLLHFVKESKQDESGMPNNRFLAERTGGTYSTLKVQPAELEDSGVYFCASLGLRLAEYTDTQYFGPGTRLTVL.

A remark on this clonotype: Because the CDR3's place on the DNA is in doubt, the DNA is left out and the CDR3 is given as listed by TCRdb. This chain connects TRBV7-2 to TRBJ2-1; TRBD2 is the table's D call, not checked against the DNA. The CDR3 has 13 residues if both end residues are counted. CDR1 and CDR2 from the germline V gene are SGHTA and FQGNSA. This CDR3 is CASSLVAGGIGFF.

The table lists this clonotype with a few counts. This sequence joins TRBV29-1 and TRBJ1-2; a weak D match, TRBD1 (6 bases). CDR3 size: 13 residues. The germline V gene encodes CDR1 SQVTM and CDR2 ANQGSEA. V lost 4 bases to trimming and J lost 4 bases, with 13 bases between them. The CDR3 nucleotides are TGCAGCGTTGCGAGGACAGCAACCTATGGCTACACCTTC. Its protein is CSVARTATYGYTF.

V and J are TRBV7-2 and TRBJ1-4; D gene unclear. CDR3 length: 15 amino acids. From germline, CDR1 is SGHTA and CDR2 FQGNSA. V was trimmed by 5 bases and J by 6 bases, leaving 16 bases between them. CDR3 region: CASSPAPGTDEKLFF. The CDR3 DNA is TGTGCCAGCAGCCCGGCACCCGGAACGGATGAAAAACTGTTTTTT.

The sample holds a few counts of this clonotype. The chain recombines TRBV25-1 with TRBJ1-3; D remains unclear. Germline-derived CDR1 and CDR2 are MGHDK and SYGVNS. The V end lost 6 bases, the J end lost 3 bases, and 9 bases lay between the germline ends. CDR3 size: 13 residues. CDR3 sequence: CASRGSRGNTIYF. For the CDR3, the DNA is TGTGCCAGCAGGGGGTCGCGTGGAAACACCATATATTTT.